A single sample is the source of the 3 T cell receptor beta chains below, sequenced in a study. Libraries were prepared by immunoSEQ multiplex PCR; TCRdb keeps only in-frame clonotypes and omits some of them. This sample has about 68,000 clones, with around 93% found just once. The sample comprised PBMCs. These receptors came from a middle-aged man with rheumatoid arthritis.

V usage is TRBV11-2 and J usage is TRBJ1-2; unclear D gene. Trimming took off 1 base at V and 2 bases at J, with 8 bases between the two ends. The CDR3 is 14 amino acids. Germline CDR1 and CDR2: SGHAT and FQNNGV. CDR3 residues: CASSLGAGNYGYTF. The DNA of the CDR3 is TGTGCCAGCAGCTTAGGTGCGGGGAACTATGGCTACACCTTC.

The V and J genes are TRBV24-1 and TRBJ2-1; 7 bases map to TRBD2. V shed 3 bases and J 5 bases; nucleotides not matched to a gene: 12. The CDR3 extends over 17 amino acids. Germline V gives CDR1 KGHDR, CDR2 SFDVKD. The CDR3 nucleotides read TGTGCCACCAGTGATCCAACCACTAGCGTTGGGGACAATGAGCAGTTCTTC. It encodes CATSDPTTSVGDNEQFF.

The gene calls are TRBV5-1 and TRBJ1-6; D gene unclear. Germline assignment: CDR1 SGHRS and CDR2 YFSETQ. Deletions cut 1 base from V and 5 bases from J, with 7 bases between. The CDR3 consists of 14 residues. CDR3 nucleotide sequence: TGCGCCAGCAGCTTGCAGGCAGATAATTCACCCCTCCACTTT. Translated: CASSLQADNSPLHF.